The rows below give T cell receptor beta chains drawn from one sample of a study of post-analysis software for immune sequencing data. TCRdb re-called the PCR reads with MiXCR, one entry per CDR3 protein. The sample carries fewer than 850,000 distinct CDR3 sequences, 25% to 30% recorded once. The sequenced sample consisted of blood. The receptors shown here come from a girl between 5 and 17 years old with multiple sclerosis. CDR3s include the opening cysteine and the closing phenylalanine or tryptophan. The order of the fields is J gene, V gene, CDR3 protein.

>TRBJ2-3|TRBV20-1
CSAREIGGEGDTQYF
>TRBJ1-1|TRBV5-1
CASSSGSKQGVNTEAFF
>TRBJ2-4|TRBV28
CASSLGAAKPNIQYF
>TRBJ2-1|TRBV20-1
CRGWAGGNEQFF
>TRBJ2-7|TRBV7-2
CASSTRTSGRAGEQYF
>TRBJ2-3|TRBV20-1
CSARENPGDTQYF
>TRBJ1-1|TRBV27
CASNVTGSMDTEAFF
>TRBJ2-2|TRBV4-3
CASSQDHRGLGELFF
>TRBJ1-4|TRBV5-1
CASSLGDRERKLFF
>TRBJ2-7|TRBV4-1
CASSHQPGQDYEQYF
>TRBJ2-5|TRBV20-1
CSARPLSRRNQETQYF